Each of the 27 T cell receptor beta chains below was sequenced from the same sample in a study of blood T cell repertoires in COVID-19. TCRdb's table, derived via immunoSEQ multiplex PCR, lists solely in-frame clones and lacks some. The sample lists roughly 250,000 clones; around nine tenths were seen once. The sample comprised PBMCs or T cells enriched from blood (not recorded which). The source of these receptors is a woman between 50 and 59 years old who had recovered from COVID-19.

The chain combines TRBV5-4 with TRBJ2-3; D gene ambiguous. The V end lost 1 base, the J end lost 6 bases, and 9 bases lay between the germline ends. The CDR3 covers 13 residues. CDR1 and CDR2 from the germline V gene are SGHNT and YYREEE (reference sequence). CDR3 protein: CASSLPSADTQYF. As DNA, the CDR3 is TGTGCCAGCAGCTTGCCCTCAGCGGATACGCAGTATTTT.

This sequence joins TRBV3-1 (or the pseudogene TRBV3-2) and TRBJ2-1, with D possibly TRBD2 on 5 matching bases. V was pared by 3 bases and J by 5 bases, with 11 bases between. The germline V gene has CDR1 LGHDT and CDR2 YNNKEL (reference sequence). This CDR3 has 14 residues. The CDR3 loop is CASSHARGDNEQFF. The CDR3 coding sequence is TGTGCCAGCAGCCATGCCCGGGGAGACAATGAGCAGTTCTTC.

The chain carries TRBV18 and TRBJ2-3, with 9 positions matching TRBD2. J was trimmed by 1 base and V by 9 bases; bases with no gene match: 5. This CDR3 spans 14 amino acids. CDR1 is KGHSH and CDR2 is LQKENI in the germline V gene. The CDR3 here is CASLAGVRTDTQYF. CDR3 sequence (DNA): TGTGCCAGTTTAGCGGGAGTCCGCACAGATACGCAGTATTTT.

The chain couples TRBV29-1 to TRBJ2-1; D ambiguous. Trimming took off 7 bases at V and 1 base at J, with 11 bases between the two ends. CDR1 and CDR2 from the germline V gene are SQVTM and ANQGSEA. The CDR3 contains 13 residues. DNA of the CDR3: TGCAGCGCAGAGGCGGTTTCCTACAATGAGCAGTTCTTC. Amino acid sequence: CSAEAVSYNEQFF.

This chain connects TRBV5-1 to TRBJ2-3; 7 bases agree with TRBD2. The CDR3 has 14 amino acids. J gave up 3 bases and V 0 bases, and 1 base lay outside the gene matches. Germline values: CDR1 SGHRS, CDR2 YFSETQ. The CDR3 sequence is CASSLGDYTDTQYF. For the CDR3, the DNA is TGCGCCAGCAGCTTGGGGGACTATACAGATACGCAGTATTTT. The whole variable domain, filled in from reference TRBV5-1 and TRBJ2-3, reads KAGVTQTPRYLIKTRGQQVTLSCSPISGHRSVSWYQQTPGQGLQFLFEYFSETQRNKGNFPGRFSGRQFSNSRSEMNVSTLELGDSALYLCASSLGDYTDTQYFGPGTRLTVL.

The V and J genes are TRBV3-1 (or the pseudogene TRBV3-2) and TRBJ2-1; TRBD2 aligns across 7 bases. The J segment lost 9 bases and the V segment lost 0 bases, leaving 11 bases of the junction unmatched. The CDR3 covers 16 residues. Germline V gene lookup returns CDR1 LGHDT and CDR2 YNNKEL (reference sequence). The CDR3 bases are TGTGCCAGCAGCCAAGACAGCCCAGCGGGATTGGGTGAGCAGTTCTTC. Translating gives CASSQDSPAGLGEQFF.

The CDR3, as DNA: TGTGCCAGCAGTTTGGGCACTCAGGCCTCTATGAACACTGAAGCTTTCTTT. Protein sequence: CASSLGTQASMNTEAFF. The rearrangement uses TRBV28 and TRBJ1-1; D unclear. From germline, CDR1 is MDHEN and CDR2 SYDVKM. The CDR3 extends over 17 amino acids. V shed 3 bases and J shed 0 bases, with 17 bases lying between them.

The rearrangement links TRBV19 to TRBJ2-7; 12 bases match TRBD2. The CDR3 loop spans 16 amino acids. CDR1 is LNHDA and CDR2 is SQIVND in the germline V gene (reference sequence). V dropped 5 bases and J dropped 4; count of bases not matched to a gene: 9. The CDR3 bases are TGTGCCAGTAGTGCCGGGACTAGCGGGCTGATATACGAGCAGTACTTC. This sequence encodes CASSAGTSGLIYEQYF.

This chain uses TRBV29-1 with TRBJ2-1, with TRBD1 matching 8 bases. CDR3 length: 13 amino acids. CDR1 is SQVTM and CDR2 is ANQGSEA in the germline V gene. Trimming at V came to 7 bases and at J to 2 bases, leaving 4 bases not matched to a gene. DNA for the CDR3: TGCAGCGCCATGGGACAGGCCTACAATGAGCAGTTCTTC. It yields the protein CSAMGQAYNEQFF.

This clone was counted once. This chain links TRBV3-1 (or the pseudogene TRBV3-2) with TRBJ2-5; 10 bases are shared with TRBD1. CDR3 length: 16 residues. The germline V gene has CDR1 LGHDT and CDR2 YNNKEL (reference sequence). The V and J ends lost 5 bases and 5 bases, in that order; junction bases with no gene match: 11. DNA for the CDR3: TGTGCCAGCAGCTCACTCGGGACAGGGGCAGTCGAGACCCAGTACTTC. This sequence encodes CASSSLGTGAVETQYF.

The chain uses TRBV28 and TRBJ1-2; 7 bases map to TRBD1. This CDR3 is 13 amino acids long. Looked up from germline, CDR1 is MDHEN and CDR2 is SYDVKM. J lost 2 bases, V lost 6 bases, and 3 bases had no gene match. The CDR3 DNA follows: TGTGCCAGCAGACAACAGGGGAACTATGGCTACACCTTC. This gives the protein CASRQQGNYGYTF.

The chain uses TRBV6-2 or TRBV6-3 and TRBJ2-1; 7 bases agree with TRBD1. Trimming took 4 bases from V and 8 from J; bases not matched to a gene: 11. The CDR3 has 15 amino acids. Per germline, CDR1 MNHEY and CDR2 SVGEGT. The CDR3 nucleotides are TGTGCCAGCAGTTGGCGGACAGGAATGGACGATGAGCAGTTCTTC. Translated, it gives CASSWRTGMDDEQFF.

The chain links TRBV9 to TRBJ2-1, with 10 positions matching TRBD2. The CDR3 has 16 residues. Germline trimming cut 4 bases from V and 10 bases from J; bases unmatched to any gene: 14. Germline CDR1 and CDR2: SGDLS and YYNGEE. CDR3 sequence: CASSPGLSGRAGEQFF. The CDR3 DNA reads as TGTGCCAGCAGCCCCGGTCTGAGCGGGAGGGCCGGAGAGCAGTTCTTC.

CDR3 DNA: TGTGCCAGCAGGATCGGCAGGGCGAACAATGAGCAGTTCTTC. Translated: CASRIGRANNEQFF. The rearrangement uses TRBV7-3 and TRBJ2-1, with D possibly matching TRBD1 (5 bases). CDR1 is SGHTA, CDR2 FQGTGA, per germline. The CDR3 runs to 14 residues. V was cut by 6 bases and J by 5 bases, with 14 bases left in between.

The CDR3 sequence: CASSSSGTRGQPQHF. Written as DNA, the CDR3 is TGTGCCAGCAGTTCTTCAGGGACAAGGGGTCAGCCCCAGCATTTT. The genes are TRBV28 and TRBJ1-5; possible D gene TRBD1, 6 bases. The CDR3 contains 15 residues. Trimming took off 4 bases at V and 6 bases at J, with 16 bases between the two ends. CDR1 and CDR2 from the germline V gene are MDHEN and SYDVKM.

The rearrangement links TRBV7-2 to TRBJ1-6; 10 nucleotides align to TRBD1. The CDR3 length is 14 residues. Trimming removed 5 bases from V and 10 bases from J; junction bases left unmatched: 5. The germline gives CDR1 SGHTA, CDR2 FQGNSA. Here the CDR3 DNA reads TGTGCCAGCAGCCAGACAGGGGGCGCATCACCCCTCCACTTT. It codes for CASSQTGGASPLHF. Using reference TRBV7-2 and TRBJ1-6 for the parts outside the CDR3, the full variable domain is GAGVSQSPSNKVTEKGKDVELRCDPISGHTALYWYRQSLGQGLEFLIYFQGNSAPDKSGLPSDRFSAERTGGSVSTLTIQRTQQEDSAVYLCASSQTGGASPLHFGNGTRLTVT.

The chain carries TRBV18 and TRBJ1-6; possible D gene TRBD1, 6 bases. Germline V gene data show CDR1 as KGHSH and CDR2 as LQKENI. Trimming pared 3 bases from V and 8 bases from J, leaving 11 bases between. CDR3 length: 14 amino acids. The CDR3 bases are TGTGCCAGCTCACCGGGGGCAGGTGATTCACCCCTCCACTTT. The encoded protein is CASSPGAGDSPLHF.

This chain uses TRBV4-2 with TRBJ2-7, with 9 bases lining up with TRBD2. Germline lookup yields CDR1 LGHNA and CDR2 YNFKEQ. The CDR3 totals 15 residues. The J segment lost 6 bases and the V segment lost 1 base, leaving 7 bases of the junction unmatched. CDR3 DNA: TGTGCCAGCAGCCAAGGACTAGCGGTAGGGTCCGAGCAGTACTTC. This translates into CASSQGLAVGSEQYF.

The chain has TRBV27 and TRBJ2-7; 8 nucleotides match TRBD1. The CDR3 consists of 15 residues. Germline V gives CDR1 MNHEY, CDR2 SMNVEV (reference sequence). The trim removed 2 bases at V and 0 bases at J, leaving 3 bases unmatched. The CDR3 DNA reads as TGTGCCAGCAGTTTACGGACAGGGAGCTCCTACGAGCAGTACTTC. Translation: CASSLRTGSSYEQYF.

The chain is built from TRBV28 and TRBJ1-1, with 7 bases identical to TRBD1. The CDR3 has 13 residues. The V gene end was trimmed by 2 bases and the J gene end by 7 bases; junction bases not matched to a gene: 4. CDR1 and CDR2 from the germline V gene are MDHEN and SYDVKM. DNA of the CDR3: TGTGCCAGCAGTTTAGTCAGGGGGTATGAAGCTTTCTTT. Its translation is CASSLVRGYEAFF.

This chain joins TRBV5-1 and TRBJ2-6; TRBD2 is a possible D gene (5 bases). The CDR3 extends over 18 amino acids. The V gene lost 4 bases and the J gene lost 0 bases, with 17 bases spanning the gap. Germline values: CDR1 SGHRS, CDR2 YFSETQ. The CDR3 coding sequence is TGCGCCAGCAGCCCCGCCTGGACGGGAAACTCTGGGGCCAACGTCCTGACTTTC. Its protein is CASSPAWTGNSGANVLTF.

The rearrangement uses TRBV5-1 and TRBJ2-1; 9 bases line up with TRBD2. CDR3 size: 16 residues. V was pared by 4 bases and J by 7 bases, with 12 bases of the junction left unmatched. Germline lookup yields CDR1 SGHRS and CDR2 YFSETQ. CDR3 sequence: CASSQPGLAMRNEQFF. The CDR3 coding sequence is TGCGCCAGCAGCCAGCCTGGACTAGCGATGAGGAATGAGCAGTTCTTC.

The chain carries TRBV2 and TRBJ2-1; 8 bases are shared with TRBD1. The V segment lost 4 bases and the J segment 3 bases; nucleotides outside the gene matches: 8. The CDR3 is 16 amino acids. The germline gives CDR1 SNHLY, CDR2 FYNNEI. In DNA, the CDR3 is TGTGCCAGCAGTGCTGACAGGGGAAGCCACTACAATGAGCAGTTCTTC. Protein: CASSADRGSHYNEQFF. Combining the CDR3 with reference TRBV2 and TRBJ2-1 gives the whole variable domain EPEVTQTPSHQVTQMGQEVILRCVPISNHLYFYWYRQILGQKVEFLVSFYNNEISEKSEIFDDQFSVERPDGSNFTLKIRSTKLEDSAMYFCASSADRGSHYNEQFFGPGTRLTVL.

The CDR3 region has the DNA TGTGCCAGCAGTAGAAGGACTAGCGCAGGATACAATGAGCAGTTCTTC. This codes for CASSRRTSAGYNEQFF. The chain joins TRBV27 to TRBJ2-1; 9 bases map to TRBD2. Looked up from germline, CDR1 is MNHEY and CDR2 is SMNVEV (reference sequence). V shed 5 bases, J shed 4 bases, and the junction held 9 bases outside the gene matches. The CDR3 covers 16 residues.

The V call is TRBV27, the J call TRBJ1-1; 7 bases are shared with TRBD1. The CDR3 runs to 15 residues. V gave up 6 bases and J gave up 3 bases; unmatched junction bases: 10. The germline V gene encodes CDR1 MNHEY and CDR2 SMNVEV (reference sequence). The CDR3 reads CASRGIRGAYTEAFF. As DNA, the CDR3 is TGTGCCAGCAGGGGGATCAGGGGGGCATACACTGAAGCTTTCTTT.

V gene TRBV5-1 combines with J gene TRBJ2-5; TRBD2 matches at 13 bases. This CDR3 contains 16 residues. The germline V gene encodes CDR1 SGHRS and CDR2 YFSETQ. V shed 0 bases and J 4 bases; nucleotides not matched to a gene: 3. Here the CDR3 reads CASSLVTSGRGETQYF. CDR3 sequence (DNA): TGCGCCAGCAGCTTGGTTACTAGCGGGAGGGGAGAGACCCAGTACTTC.

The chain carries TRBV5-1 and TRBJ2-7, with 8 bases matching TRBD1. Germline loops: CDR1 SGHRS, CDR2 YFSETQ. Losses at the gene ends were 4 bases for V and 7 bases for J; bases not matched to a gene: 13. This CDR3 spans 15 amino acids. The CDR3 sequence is CASSPIGTGDREQYF. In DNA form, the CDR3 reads TGCGCCAGCAGCCCTATTGGGACAGGTGACCGGGAGCAGTACTTC.